The 24 T cell receptor beta chains reported below all come from one sample, sequenced in a study of OX40 agonist ivuxolimab in advanced cancers. Library preparation employed the immunoSEQ multiplex PCR assay. Drawn from immuneACCESS, this table holds only the in-frame rearrangements with V and J called that TCRdb kept. Clones are partly lost; checked studies trace under half to an unresolved V gene and leave the rest unexplained. For this sample the table gives 98,000 or so clones, of which approximately 90% were detected only once. Of the sample, under 0.85% is held by the ten largest clones. The input for sequencing was CD4+ or CD8+ T cells sorted from blood, taken in a trial of the OX40 agonist ivuxolimab. Receptors were obtained from an adult with an advanced solid tumor such as melanoma, head and neck, liver or kidney cancer.

The V and J genes are TRBV11-2 and TRBJ1-1, with a tentative D call TRBD1 (6 bases). The V end lost 7 bases, the J end lost 10 bases, and 19 bases lay between the germline ends. The CDR3 is 13 amino acids. Germline loops: CDR1 SGHAT, CDR2 FQNNGV. The CDR3 sequence: CASTLTTGFGAFF. In DNA, the CDR3 is TGTGCCAGCACGCTAACCACAGGGTTTGGAGCTTTCTTT.

The chain employs TRBV11-1 and TRBJ2-5; D is unclear. The ends were cut back, 0 bases at V and 2 bases at J, with 4 bases in the middle. CDR3 length: 13 amino acids. Germline CDR1 reads SGHAT; CDR2 reads FQDESV (reference sequence). The CDR3 sequence: CASSLADQETQYF. The CDR3 DNA sequence: TGTGCCAGCAGCTTAGCCGATCAAGAGACCCAGTACTTC.

The J gene is TRBJ2-1, the V gene TRBV5-1, with no clear D. Germline CDR1 SGHRS, CDR2 YFSETQ. The CDR3 sequence is 15 residues long. Trimming removed 0 bases at V and 8 bases at J, with 15 bases between. The CDR3 DNA reads as TGCGCCAGCAGCTTGGCCCGGGCTCTAGGCGATGAGCAGTTCTTC. Translating it yields CASSLARALGDEQFF.

The chain links TRBV2 to TRBJ2-7; D may be TRBD2 (6 bases). The CDR3 spans 13 residues. The germline V and J ends were trimmed by 7 bases and 3 bases, with 13 bases remaining between them. Looked up from germline, CDR1 is SNHLY and CDR2 is FYNNEI. The CDR3 coding sequence is TGTGCCAGCACGACCGGGACTTTCTACGAGCAGTACTTC. It specifies CASTTGTFYEQYF.

Points on this clone: Within the sample, other DNA sequences also encode this same CDR3. The chain carries TRBV5-1 and TRBJ2-1; the D gene could be TRBD1 or TRBD2 (5 bases each). Germline V gene lookup returns CDR1 SGHRS and CDR2 YFSETQ. Trimming pared 1 base from V and 6 bases from J, leaving 14 bases between. The CDR3 totals 15 residues. The DNA of the CDR3 is TGCGCCAGCAGCTTGACGGGGCTCCCGGGCAATGAGCAGTTCTTC. Protein product: CASSLTGLPGNEQFF.

CDR3 bases: TGTGCCATCAGTGACTGGCTAGCGGGAAAGGCTAGCACAGATACGCAGTATTTT. Translated, it gives CAISDWLAGKASTDTQYF. This chain joins TRBV10-3 and TRBJ2-3; TRBD2 agrees at 9 bases. The CDR3 consists of 18 residues. CDR1 and CDR2 from the germline V gene are ENHRY and SYGVKD. V dropped 3 bases and J dropped 0; count of bases not matched to a gene: 10.

The V gene is TRBV15, the J gene TRBJ1-1; 7 bases map to TRBD1. J gave up 5 bases and V 6 bases, and 15 bases lay outside the gene matches. The germline gives CDR1 LNHNV, CDR2 YYDKDF (reference sequence). There are 16 residues in the CDR3. The DNA for the CDR3 is TGTGCCACCAGAGAAACAGGGGTCGGGGTGGTTACTGAAGCTTTCTTT. Its protein product is CATRETGVGVVTEAFF.

For the CDR3, the DNA is TGTGCCAGCAGTGAACGGGTCTTCGATGGCTACACCTTC. As protein: CASSERVFDGYTF. The chain couples TRBV2 to TRBJ1-2; D is unresolved. Trimming stripped 2 bases from V and 6 bases from J, with 10 bases between. The length of the CDR3 is 13 residues. Germline loops: CDR1 SNHLY, CDR2 FYNNEI.

This clone has a handful of counts. J is TRBJ2-7 and V is TRBV11-3; D is uncertain. The germline V gene encodes CDR1 SGHNT and CDR2 YENEEA. This CDR3 is built from 11 residues. V was clipped by 3 bases and J by 6 bases, with 6 bases between them. CDR3 loop: CASSFAAEQYF. The CDR3 nucleotides read TGTGCCAGCAGCTTTGCGGCCGAGCAGTACTTC. Full variable domain (missing parts from reference TRBV11-3 and TRBJ2-7): EAGVVQSPRYKIIEKKQPVAFWCNPISGHNTLYWYLQNLGQGPELLIRYENEEAVDDSQLPKDRFSAERLKGVDSTLKIQPAELGDSAVYLCASSFAAEQYFGPGTRLTVT.

J is TRBJ2-1 and V is TRBV6-6, with 11 bases that match TRBD2. The CDR3 extends over 14 amino acids. Trimming took 6 bases from V and 7 from J; bases not matched to a gene: 5. Germline CDR1 and CDR2: MNHNY and SVGAGI (reference sequence). CDR3 sequence reads: CASRTGLAANEQFF. CDR3 nucleotides: TGTGCCAGCAGAACGGGACTAGCGGCAAATGAGCAGTTCTTC.

The chain joins TRBV18 to TRBJ2-7; D call uncertain. CDR1 is KGHSH, CDR2 LQKENI, per germline. The CDR3 spans 12 residues. Trimming removed 2 bases from V and 4 bases from J, with 6 bases in between. CDR3 region: CASSPMKYEQYF. The DNA of the CDR3 is TGTGCCAGCTCACCAATGAAGTACGAGCAGTACTTC.

V is TRBV5-8 and J is TRBJ2-3; 12 nucleotides line up with TRBD2. The CDR3 is 20 amino acids. Per germline, CDR1 SGHTS and CDR2 YDEGEE. Trimming took 7 bases from V and 0 from J; bases not matched to a gene: 18. The CDR3 sequence is CASPASYPSGGVTSTDTQYF. CDR3 DNA sequence: TGTGCCAGCCCAGCTTCGTATCCTAGCGGGGGGGTCACTAGCACAGATACGCAGTATTTT.

The chain is built from TRBV29-1 and TRBJ1-5; D perhaps matches TRBD1 (5 bases). The CDR3 has 13 amino acids. Trimming cost V 5 bases and J 0 bases, with 8 bases left between them. CDR1 SQVTM and CDR2 ANQGSEA come from the germline V gene. This chain's CDR3 is CSVRGNSNQPQHF. The CDR3 DNA is TGCAGCGTTCGGGGGAATAGCAATCAGCCCCAGCATTTT.

The CDR3 coding sequence is TGTGCCAGCAGCCCAGAGACAGGAATGAACACTGAAGCTTTCTTT. This codes for CASSPETGMNTEAFF. This chain uses TRBV7-9 with TRBJ1-1, with D possibly being TRBD1 (6 bases). The germline gives CDR1 SEHNR, CDR2 FQNEAQ (reference sequence). The ends were cut back, 5 bases at V and 0 bases at J, with 13 bases in the middle. CDR3 length: 15 residues.

Remarks on this clone: Relative to the germline gene, one junction end is altered; a read error may explain this. The chain recombines TRBV5-1 with TRBJ1-2; 7 bases agree with TRBD1. Per germline, CDR1 SGHRS and CDR2 YFSETQ. The CDR3 runs 12 residues. In nucleotides, the CDR3 is TGCGCCAGCAGATTGGGGGACAGAGACTACACCTTC. Translation: CASRLGDRDYTF.

The chain joins TRBV7-8 to TRBJ1-1; no reliable D call. V was clipped by 5 bases and J by 1 base, with 11 bases between them. In germline, CDR1 is SGHVS, CDR2 FQNEAQ. CDR3 length equals 14 residues. CDR3 protein: CASSPGGRNTEAFF. In nucleotides, the CDR3 is TGTGCCAGCAGCCCAGGAGGTAGGAACACTGAAGCTTTCTTT.

The chain employs TRBV10-3 and TRBJ2-1, with 10 bases identical to TRBD1. CDR3 length: 15 residues. V lost 3 bases, J lost 7 bases, and 6 bases stayed unmatched. Germline CDR1 ENHRY, CDR2 SYGVKD. The CDR3 loop is CAISESRTGGNEQFF. The CDR3 DNA reads as TGTGCCATCAGTGAAAGTCGGACAGGGGGGAATGAGCAGTTCTTC.

In its sample, this clone was seen once. The rearrangement joins TRBV30 to TRBJ2-1, with unresolved D. In germline, CDR1 is GTSNPN, CDR2 SVGIG (reference sequence). The CDR3 sequence is 12 residues long. Trimming cost V 0 bases and J 7 bases, with 7 bases left between them. CDR3 amino acids: CAWSVSRNEQFF. The CDR3 nucleotides read TGTGCCTGGAGTGTTTCGCGGAATGAGCAGTTCTTC. Using reference TRBV30 and TRBJ2-1 for the parts outside the CDR3, the full variable domain is SQTIHQWPATLVQPVGSPLSLECTVEGTSNPNLYWYRQAAGRGLQLLFYSVGIGQISSEVPQNLSASRPQDRQFILSSKKLLLSDSGFYLCAWSVSRNEQFFGPGTRLTVL.

The chain links TRBV5-6 to TRBJ2-7, with no clear D. With 4 bases removed from V and 6 bases from J, the gap between germline ends came to 17 bases. Germline V gene lookup returns CDR1 SGHDT and CDR2 YYEEEE. There are 14 residues in the CDR3. CDR3 loop: CASSLGSDTSEQYF. The CDR3 DNA follows: TGTGCCAGCAGCCTAGGGTCTGATACGTCCGAGCAGTACTTC. Combining the CDR3 with reference TRBV5-6 and TRBJ2-7 gives the whole variable domain DAGVTQSPTHLIKTRGQQVTLRCSPKSGHDTVSWYQQALGQGPQFIFQYYEEEERQRGNFPDRFSGHQFPNYSSELNVNALLLGDSALYLCASSLGSDTSEQYFGPGTRLTVT.

The gene calls are TRBV6-1 and TRBJ1-5; 9 nucleotides line up with TRBD1. Germline CDR1 and CDR2: MNHNS and SASEGT. The CDR3 runs 14 residues. Losses at the gene ends were 6 bases for V and 5 bases for J; bases not matched to a gene: 5. The CDR3 DNA follows: TGTGCCAGCAGAGGGACAGGGCCCCATCAGCCCCAGCATTTT. Protein product: CASRGTGPHQPQHF.

This clone was seen ten or more times. The rearrangement uses TRBV2 and TRBJ1-1; TRBD1 aligns across 9 bases. This CDR3 region has 15 residues. Germline V lookup: CDR1 SNHLY, CDR2 FYNNEI. The junction had 5 bases not matched to a gene; V was cut back by 5 bases and J by 1 base. The CDR3 is CASSLQGAGNTEAFF. The CDR3 DNA sequence: TGTGCCAGCAGTTTACAGGGGGCTGGGAACACTGAAGCTTTCTTT.

The chain links TRBV6-1 to TRBJ1-2, with D possibly matching TRBD1 (5 bases). V shed 3 bases and J shed 7 bases, with 9 bases lying between them. The CDR3 sequence is 12 residues long. Germline V gene sequence: CDR1 MNHNS, CDR2 SASEGT. Here the CDR3 reads CASSDGGFGYTF. The DNA of the CDR3 is TGTGCCAGCAGTGACGGGGGATTTGGCTACACCTTC.

This clone appeared once. The rearrangement links TRBV6-5 to TRBJ2-3; 10 bases are a match to TRBD2. The CDR3 consists of 15 residues. Germline V gene data show CDR1 as MNHEY and CDR2 as SVGAGI. The J segment lost 5 bases and the V segment lost 6 bases, leaving 8 bases of the junction unmatched. CDR3 amino acids: CASRGSGGAGDTQYF. In DNA form, the CDR3 reads TGTGCCAGCAGGGGGAGCGGGGGGGCTGGAGATACGCAGTATTTT.

The chain employs TRBV18 and TRBJ2-7, with 9 bases that match TRBD1. J lost 4 bases, V lost 3 bases, and 7 bases had no gene match. Germline V gene data show CDR1 as KGHSH and CDR2 as LQKENI. This CDR3 spans 15 amino acids. In DNA, the CDR3 is TGTGCCAGCTCACCCCTTGACAGGGGGGGATACGAGCAGTACTTC. Translation: CASSPLDRGGYEQYF.